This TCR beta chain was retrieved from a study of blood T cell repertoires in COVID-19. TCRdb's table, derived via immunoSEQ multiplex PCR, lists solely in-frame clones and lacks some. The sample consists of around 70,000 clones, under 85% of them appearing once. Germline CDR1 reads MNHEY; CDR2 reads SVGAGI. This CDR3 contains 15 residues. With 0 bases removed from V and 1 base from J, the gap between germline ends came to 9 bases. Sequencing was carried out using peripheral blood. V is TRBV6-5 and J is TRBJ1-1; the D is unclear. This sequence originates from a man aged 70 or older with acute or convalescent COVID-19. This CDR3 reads CASSYSNTGNTEAFF. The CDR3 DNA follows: TGTGCCAGCAGTTACTCCAATACCGGGAACACTGAAGCTTTCTTT.